In this sample, the clone carrying this T cell receptor (beta chain) turned up once. Measured with immunoSEQ multiplex PCR; TCRdb has only the in-frame clones, and not every one. This sample carries 2 million to 2.5 million clones, just under 95% of them seen once, and the ten largest clones take around 0.4%. The data derive from a study of shared clonotypes between healthy human individuals. The CDR3 contains 15 residues. Germline lookup yields CDR1 SGHNT and CDR2 YYREEE (reference sequence). V dropped 3 bases and J dropped 1 base, with 8 bases sitting between them. The V call is TRBV5-4, the J call TRBJ2-6; D perhaps matches TRBD1 (5 bases). This clonotype was sampled from a man between 18 and 29 years old in good health. Some clones in this sample may be carry-over from other donors' samples. Sequenced: naive CD4+ T cells from PBMCs. Indicated subset: CD45RA+ positively selected. CDR3 coding DNA: TGTGCCAGCAGCTCCCCAGGGTCTGGGGCCAACGTCCTGACTTTC. This encodes CASSSPGSGANVLTF.